Listed here are 14 T cell receptor beta chains from one sample, sequenced in a study of shared clonotypes between healthy human individuals. Assay used: immunoSEQ multiplex PCR; TCRdb lists only in-frame clones, some missing. This sample yields about 820,000 clones, of which 90% to 95% are seen a single time; less than 25% belongs to the top ten. Naive CD8 cells, CD45RO-negative and positively selected for CCR7, excluded terminally differentiated effector memory CD45RA+ cells. Sequenced sample: naive CD8+ T cells sorted from blood. These receptors originate from a man aged 30-40 years in good health.

The chain combines TRBV2 with TRBJ2-1; D possibly corresponds to TRBD1 (6 bases). This CDR3 comprises 14 residues. Trimming pared 1 base from V and 10 bases from J, leaving 14 bases between. Germline CDR1 and CDR2: SNHLY and FYNNEI. DNA for the CDR3: TGTGCCAGCAGTGAAGTCGTGGAGGACAGAGAGCAGTTCTTC. This translates into CASSEVVEDREQFF.

In this sample, this clone turned up once. The chain carries TRBV18 and TRBJ2-7; maybe TRBD1 (6 bases). The CDR3 runs 13 residues. V dropped 3 bases and J dropped 5 bases, with 11 bases sitting between them. Germline loops: CDR1 KGHSH, CDR2 LQKENI. CDR3 residues: CASSPYRADEQYF. The CDR3 DNA reads as TGTGCCAGCTCACCTTACAGGGCCGACGAGCAGTACTTC.

The chain joins TRBV25-1 to TRBJ2-1; D is tentatively TRBD1 or TRBD2 (8 bases each). CDR3 length: 15 amino acids. V shed 6 bases and J shed 8 bases, with 20 bases lying between them. Per germline, CDR1 MGHDK and CDR2 SYGVNS. The CDR3 reads CASSLGGGQADEQFF. CDR3 sequence (DNA): TGTGCCAGCAGCCTCGGGGGGGGACAGGCGGATGAGCAGTTCTTC.

V gene TRBV28 combines with J gene TRBJ2-3; no definite D call. The germline V gene encodes CDR1 MDHEN and CDR2 SYDVKM. V was clipped by 4 bases and J by 6 bases, with 5 bases between them. This CDR3 contains 11 residues. The CDR3 DNA follows: TGTGCCAGCAGTTCCTGGGATACGCAGTATTTT. This translates into CASSSWDTQYF.

V and J are TRBV6-5 and TRBJ2-2; 7 bases agree with TRBD2. Per germline, CDR1 MNHEY and CDR2 SVGAGI. Trimming took 5 bases from V and 2 from J; bases not matched to a gene: 5. The CDR3 spans 15 residues. CDR3 amino acids: CASSLLAVNTGELFF. CDR3 DNA: TGTGCCAGCAGTCTTCTAGCGGTCAACACCGGGGAGCTGTTTTTT.

The chain has TRBV28 and TRBJ1-1, with D hard to call. Germline V lookup: CDR1 MDHEN, CDR2 SYDVKM. The V and J ends lost 2 bases and 4 bases respectively, with 11 bases between them. This CDR3 comprises 14 residues. CDR3 in amino acids: CASSLRGSATEAFF. The DNA for the CDR3 is TGTGCCAGCAGTTTAAGAGGGTCCGCCACTGAAGCTTTCTTT.

The genes are TRBV5-6 and TRBJ2-7; TRBD1 agrees at 10 bases. The CDR3 has 15 amino acids. The germline CDR1 and CDR2 sequences are SGHDT and YYEEEE. Trimming at V came to 4 bases and at J to 5 bases, leaving 9 bases not matched to a gene. This CDR3 is CASSPRDRGRNEQYF. The CDR3 region has the DNA TGTGCCAGCAGCCCGCGAGACAGGGGGCGTAACGAGCAGTACTTC.

This chain links TRBV6-5 with TRBJ2-5; D might be TRBD1 (8 bases). The end of the DNA is better explained by TRBJ2-7, so the J call may be wrong. CDR3 length: 14 amino acids. Germline assignment: CDR1 MNHEY and CDR2 SVGAGI. The CDR3 spells CASRSGQGGIEQYF. In DNA, the CDR3 is TGTGCCAGCAGGTCTGGACAGGGAGGGATCGAGCAGTACTTC.

The rearrangement uses TRBV5-1 and TRBJ2-7; D uncertain. V was trimmed by 0 bases and J by 5 bases, leaving 6 bases between them. From germline, CDR1 is SGHRS and CDR2 YFSETQ. The CDR3 contains 12 residues. Written as DNA, the CDR3 is TGCGCCAGCAGCTTGGGTGACGACGAGCAGTACTTC. Translated, it gives CASSLGDDEQYF. Full variable domain (missing parts from reference TRBV5-1 and TRBJ2-7): KAGVTQTPRYLIKTRGQQVTLSCSPISGHRSVSWYQQTPGQGLQFLFEYFSETQRNKGNFPGRFSGRQFSNSRSEMNVSTLELGDSALYLCASSLGDDEQYFGPGTRLTVT.

This sequence joins TRBV2 and TRBJ2-3, with D possibly TRBD2 on 6 matching bases. V lost 2 bases to trimming and J lost 5 bases, with 14 bases between them. Germline values: CDR1 SNHLY, CDR2 FYNNEI. This CDR3 spans 15 amino acids. The CDR3 sequence is CASSEIADLGDTQYF. The CDR3 region has the DNA TGTGCCAGCAGTGAAATAGCGGATTTGGGAGATACGCAGTATTTT.

The J gene is TRBJ2-1, the V gene TRBV11-1; D is undetermined. Trimming shortened V by 6 bases and J by 8 bases, and 11 bases separated the two germline ends. This CDR3 is built from 12 residues. Germline CDR1 and CDR2: SGHAT and FQDESV (reference sequence). In nucleotides, the CDR3 is TGTGCCAGCAGTGGGCATCTCGATGAGCAGTTCTTC. Amino acid sequence: CASSGHLDEQFF.

To note about this clone: This likely traces to a read error, being one base from a far larger clone. Additional DNA sequences in this sample encode the identical CDR3. The CDR3 DNA is TGTGCCAGCAGTTATGGCACCGGGGAGCTGTTTTTT. Protein sequence: CASSYGTGELFF. The chain uses TRBV6-5 and TRBJ2-2; D ambiguous. Germline V gene sequence: CDR1 MNHEY, CDR2 SVGAGI. V was pared by 3 bases and J by 4 bases, with 3 bases between. The CDR3 consists of 12 residues.

In DNA form, the CDR3 reads TGCAGCGTTGTTCGGCGGGACGCATACTACAATGAGCAGTTCTTC. Translating it yields CSVVRRDAYYNEQFF. The chain joins TRBV29-1 to TRBJ2-1, with D possibly matching TRBD2 (6 bases). The germline V and J ends were trimmed by 4 bases and 3 bases, with 16 bases remaining between them. CDR1 is SQVTM, CDR2 ANQGSEA, per germline. This CDR3 spans 15 amino acids.

The chain is built from TRBV21-1 and TRBJ2-4; TRBD2, the table's D call, lacks a check against the DNA. TRBV21-1 is recorded as a pseudogene. The CDR3 is made up of 15 amino acids. Here the CDR3 DNA reads TGTGCCAGCATCCCGAAGCGGGGAGACAAAAACATTCAGTACTTC. Its protein product is CASIPKRGDKNIQYF.